A single sample is the source of the 31 T cell receptor beta chains below, sequenced in a study of T cells in Graves' hyperthyroidism and ophthalmopathy. RNA transcripts yielded amplified TCR beta CDR3 regions. HTBI primers were used for first-round RT-PCR of the TCR CDR3. TCRdb re-called the multiplex PCR reads with MiXCR, one entry per CDR3 protein. The table has 380,000 or so distinct CDR3 sequences, about 14% seen once. Sequencing was carried out using blood. The origin of the receptors is a woman aged 25 to 39 with Graves' hyperthyroidism.

The V gene is TRBV9, the J gene TRBJ2-2, with a tentative D call TRBD2 (6 bases). The V gene's germline CDR1 is SGDLS and CDR2 YYNGEE. The length of the CDR3 is 17 residues. The V end was cut by 0 bases, the J end by 0 bases, with 12 bases between. The CDR3 here is CASSVGRDSANTGELFF. CDR3 nucleotide sequence: TGTGCCAGCAGCGTAGGAAGGGACTCTGCGAACACCGGGGAGCTGTTTTTT.

This chain links TRBV19 with TRBJ1-2; no clear D. V was cut by 10 bases and J by 5 bases, with 14 bases left in between. Germline values: CDR1 LNHDA, CDR2 SQIVND (reference sequence). CDR3 length: 12 amino acids. Here the CDR3 DNA reads TGTGCCACCCTGGGGAGTTCGTATGGCTACACCTTC. It is translated as CATLGSSYGYTF.

This clonotype has only one observation. The rearrangement uses TRBV4-1 and TRBJ2-2; TRBD2 matches 9 bases. Germline V lookup: CDR1 MGHRA, CDR2 YSYEKL. J was trimmed by 7 bases and V by 6 bases; bases with no gene match: 12. This CDR3 is built from 16 residues. CDR3 protein: CASRPGLARKDGELFF. The CDR3 DNA is TGCGCCAGCAGACCCGGACTAGCGAGAAAGGACGGGGAGCTGTTTTTT.

This clonotype came up a few times. The rearrangement uses TRBV20-1 and TRBJ1-3; the match to TRBD1 covers 7 bases. V was pared by 5 bases and J by 1 base, with 5 bases of the junction left unmatched. The CDR3 is 14 residues long. Germline lookup yields CDR1 DFQATT and CDR2 SNEGSKA (reference sequence). The CDR3 loop reads CSAPTGASGNTIYF. DNA for the CDR3: TGCAGTGCTCCCACAGGGGCATCTGGAAACACCATATATTTT.

This clonotype was counted ten times or more. V is TRBV20-1 and J is TRBJ2-7; the match to TRBD2 covers 7 bases. V lost 6 bases, J lost 5 bases, and 10 bases stayed unmatched. Germline-derived CDR1 and CDR2 are DFQATT and SNEGSKA (reference sequence). The CDR3 consists of 13 residues. For the CDR3, the DNA is TGCAGTGCCCCCCTGGGGGGGATCGACGAGCAGTACTTC. Translating gives CSAPLGGIDEQYF.

This clonotype was seen a handful of times. The rearrangement joins TRBV12-3 or TRBV12-4 to TRBJ2-4; 8 nucleotides agree with TRBD2. The CDR3 length is 16 residues. The trim removed 6 bases at V and 0 bases at J, leaving 7 bases unmatched. CDR3 protein: CASRPTSATAKNIQYF. Here the CDR3 DNA reads TGTGCCAGCAGGCCGACTAGCGCTACAGCCAAAAACATTCAGTACTTC.

The V gene is TRBV2, the J gene TRBJ2-7, with D maybe TRBD2 (6 bases). This CDR3 is 13 amino acids long. CDR1 is SNHLY, CDR2 FYNNEI, per germline. The V end lost 9 bases, the J end lost 2 bases, and 14 bases lay between the germline ends. The CDR3 DNA reads as TGTGCCAGACGCGGGACGGATACCTACGAGCAGTACTTC. Its protein product is CARRGTDTYEQYF.

The J gene is TRBJ2-3, the V gene TRBV11-3, with D possibly matching TRBD2 (5 bases). The CDR3 has 14 residues. Trimming removed 8 bases at V and 0 bases at J, with 12 bases between. In germline, CDR1 is SGHNT, CDR2 YENEEA. The CDR3 nucleotides read TGTGCCAGCTCGGGGTTGGAGAGCACAGATACGCAGTATTTT. The encoded protein is CASSGLESTDTQYF.

The chain couples TRBV24-1 to TRBJ2-2; the match to TRBD1 covers 8 bases. The CDR3 length is 13 residues. Germline lookup yields CDR1 KGHDR and CDR2 SFDVKD. The V gene end was trimmed by 9 bases and the J gene end by 6 bases; junction bases not matched to a gene: 5. The CDR3 nucleotides are TGTGCCACCTCGGACAGGGAATCCGGGGAGCTGTTTTTT. This encodes CATSDRESGELFF.

This clonotype occurred a few times. This chain uses TRBV20-1 with TRBJ2-1; 7 nucleotides match TRBD2. Per germline, CDR1 DFQATT and CDR2 SNEGSKA (reference sequence). The CDR3 is 16 residues long. The V and J ends lost 0 bases and 9 bases, in that order; junction bases with no gene match: 14. The CDR3 loop is CSARDTGAGVSSEQFF. In nucleotides, the CDR3 is TGCAGTGCTAGAGATACCGGTGCGGGAGTGAGTAGTGAGCAGTTCTTC.

The rearrangement uses TRBV10-3 and TRBJ1-2; no clear D gene. V was clipped by 1 base and J by 4 bases, with 7 bases between them. Germline V lookup: CDR1 ENHRY, CDR2 SYGVKD. The CDR3 has 13 residues. CDR3 in amino acids: CAISEWQPYGYTF. DNA of the CDR3: TGTGCCATCAGTGAGTGGCAGCCCTATGGCTACACCTTC.

This clonotype showed up many times. The V and J genes are TRBV7-2 and TRBJ2-5; 7 nucleotides match TRBD1. The CDR3 covers 14 residues. J gave up 6 bases and V 5 bases, and 9 bases lay outside the gene matches. Germline V gene lookup returns CDR1 SGHTA and CDR2 FQGNSA. CDR3 sequence (DNA): TGTGCCAGCAGCCCAATCAGACAGGGACAGACCCAGTACTTC. Translated, it gives CASSPIRQGQTQYF.

This clonotype was seen only a few times. V and J are TRBV2 and TRBJ2-1; TRBD1 or TRBD2 may be the D gene (5 bases each). V gave up 8 bases and J gave up 2 bases, with 10 bases separating them. From germline, CDR1 is SNHLY and CDR2 FYNNEI. This CDR3 region has 13 residues. DNA of the CDR3: TGTGCCAGCGGGGGAAGAACCTACAATGAGCAGTTCTTC. This codes for CASGGRTYNEQFF.

This clonotype was found many times. The CDR3 DNA reads as TGTGCCAGCAGTCCGACAGGGGACGATGAGCAGTTCTTC. This codes for CASSPTGDDEQFF. This chain uses TRBV28 with TRBJ2-1; 8 bases agree with TRBD1. V lost 5 bases to trimming and J lost 8 bases; unmatched junction nucleotides: 5. This CDR3 comprises 13 residues. Germline V gene lookup returns CDR1 MDHEN and CDR2 SYDVKM. Full variable domain (missing parts from reference TRBV28 and TRBJ2-1): DVKVTQSSRYLVKRTGEKVFLECVQDMDHENMFWYRQDPGLGLRLIYFSYDVKMKEKGDIPEGYSVSREKKERFSLILESASTNQTSMYLCASSPTGDDEQFFGPGTRLTVL.

V usage is TRBV18 and J usage is TRBJ1-2; maybe TRBD1 (6 bases). CDR3 length equals 15 residues. CDR1 is KGHSH and CDR2 is LQKENI in the germline V gene. V gave up 3 bases and J gave up 4 bases, with 15 bases separating them. CDR3 in amino acids: CASSPDRTTVYGYTF. CDR3 DNA sequence: TGTGCCAGCTCACCGGACAGAACCACCGTCTATGGCTACACCTTC.

This clonotype was detected only a few times. The CDR3, as DNA: TGCAGTGCTAGAGATCGGCGACACGCCCTCGATGAGCAGTTCTTC. Translating gives CSARDRRHALDEQFF. V gene TRBV20-1 combines with J gene TRBJ2-1; no clear D gene. Trimming pared 0 bases from V and 8 bases from J, leaving 17 bases between. The CDR3 covers 15 residues. The germline V gene has CDR1 DFQATT and CDR2 SNEGSKA (reference sequence).

This clonotype was seen a handful of times. The J gene is TRBJ2-7, the V gene TRBV5-1; TRBD1 agrees at 11 bases. V gave up 4 bases and J gave up 7 bases; unmatched junction bases: 10. The CDR3 consists of 15 residues. Germline CDR1 and CDR2: SGHRS and YFSETQ. The chain's CDR3 is CASSTGTGGISEQYF. In nucleotides, the CDR3 is TGCGCCAGCAGCACCGGGACAGGGGGGATCAGTGAGCAGTACTTC.

The chain combines TRBV9 with TRBJ1-6; unclear D gene. This CDR3 comprises 14 residues. Trimming shortened V by 2 bases and J by 3 bases, and 6 bases separated the two germline ends. CDR1 and CDR2 from the germline V gene are SGDLS and YYNGEE. DNA of the CDR3: TGTGCCAGCAGCGTTTGGGACTATAATTCACCCCTCCACTTT. Translating it yields CASSVWDYNSPLHF.

Concerning this clonotype itself: Germline is not matched at one junction end, which may reflect a read error. This rearrangement joins TRBV12-3 or TRBV12-4 to TRBJ2-4; D tentatively reads TRBD1 or TRBD2 (6 bases each). The CDR3 length is 17 residues. This chain's CDR3 is CASSLGRGELAKNIQHF. CDR3 sequence (DNA): TGTGCCAGCAGTTTAGGAAGGGGGGAGCTAGCCAAAAACATTCAGCACTTC.

This clonotype was found a few times. The chain has TRBV27 and TRBJ2-5; TRBD1 matches at 8 bases. Germline V lookup: CDR1 MNHEY, CDR2 SMNVEV (reference sequence). Trimming took 5 bases from V and 7 from J; bases not matched to a gene: 15. The CDR3 is 16 amino acids. The CDR3 protein is CASSVRTRTGRGTQYF. In nucleotides, the CDR3 is TGTGCCAGCAGTGTCCGAACCCGGACAGGGCGGGGGACCCAGTACTTC.

In this sample, this clonotype turned up a few times. V is TRBV7-9 and J is TRBJ2-7; 7 bases match TRBD2. Germline-derived CDR1 and CDR2 are SEHNR and FQNEAQ (reference sequence). The ends lost 4 bases at V and 0 bases at J; junction bases unmatched: 6. There are 15 residues in the CDR3. CDR3 coding DNA: TGTGCCAGCAGCTCCACTAGCGTTAGCTCCTACGAGCAGTACTTC. Translating gives CASSSTSVSSYEQYF.

The rearrangement joins TRBV20-1 to TRBJ2-2; D gene uncertain. This CDR3 spans 14 amino acids. CDR1 DFQATT and CDR2 SNEGSKA come from the germline V gene (reference sequence). V lost 0 bases and J 5 bases, leaving 10 bases between the germline ends. This chain's CDR3 is CSARDRRDTGELFF. The CDR3 coding sequence is TGCAGTGCTAGAGATCGAAGGGATACCGGGGAGCTGTTTTTT.

This clonotype was found many times. V is TRBV5-1 and J is TRBJ2-3; 7 nucleotides match TRBD1. The germline gives CDR1 SGHRS, CDR2 YFSETQ. V was pared by 4 bases and J by 8 bases, with 7 bases of the junction left unmatched. CDR3 length equals 13 residues. Here the CDR3 DNA reads TGCGCCAGCAGCCCCGTGGCAGGGGGTACGCAGTATTTT. Encoded protein: CASSPVAGGTQYF. The full variable domain, with the rest looked up from reference TRBV5-1 and TRBJ2-3, is KAGVTQTPRYLIKTRGQQVTLSCSPISGHRSVSWYQQTPGQGLQFLFEYFSETQRNKGNFPGRFSGRQFSNSRSEMNVSTLELGDSALYLCASSPVAGGTQYFGPGTRLTVL.

This clonotype was observed a handful of times. The chain carries TRBV7-2 and TRBJ2-1; D gene uncertain. This CDR3 region has 16 residues. From germline, CDR1 is SGHTA and CDR2 FQGNSA. V was shortened by 4 bases and J by 4 bases, with 17 bases between the two germline ends. The chain's CDR3 is CASSSHGLWRYNEQFF. The DNA for the CDR3 is TGTGCCAGCAGCTCCCACGGGCTATGGCGGTACAATGAGCAGTTCTTC.

In its sample, this clonotype was seen a few times. V is TRBV10-3 and J is TRBJ2-5, with D perhaps assigned TRBD1 or TRBD2 (6 bases each). The CDR3 length is 18 residues. The V end lost 3 bases, the J end lost 4 bases, and 24 bases lay between the germline ends. Germline V gene lookup returns CDR1 ENHRY and CDR2 SYGVKD. The CDR3 here is CAISELLGARGMGETQYF. The CDR3 coding sequence is TGTGCCATCAGTGAACTGTTGGGGGCTCGGGGGATGGGAGAGACCCAGTACTTC.

This clonotype was seen a few times. The chain has TRBV28 and TRBJ1-2; TRBD1 matches at 9 bases. The CDR3 has 17 amino acids. The germline V gene encodes CDR1 MDHEN and CDR2 SYDVKM. Unmatched junction bases numbered 6, after V lost 0 bases and J lost 1 base. The CDR3, as DNA: TGTGCCAGCAGTTTATGGGGGGACAGGGCTAGTAACTATGGCTACACCTTC. This sequence encodes CASSLWGDRASNYGYTF.

The chain uses TRBV19 and TRBJ1-2; 7 bases line up with TRBD1. This CDR3 has 13 amino acids. V gave up 8 bases and J gave up 6 bases; unmatched junction bases: 9. CDR1 is LNHDA, CDR2 SQIVND, per germline (reference sequence). CDR3 in amino acids: CASSQSGTDGYTF. CDR3 nucleotides: TGTGCCAGTTCCCAATCCGGGACAGATGGCTACACCTTC.

This clonotype was recorded at least ten times. The chain couples TRBV7-9 to TRBJ2-7; D is ambiguous. V was shortened by 1 base and J by 7 bases, with 11 bases between the two germline ends. The CDR3 totals 13 residues. CDR1 is SEHNR and CDR2 is FQNEAQ in the germline V gene (reference sequence). CDR3 sequence reads: CASSLVELGEQYF. CDR3 DNA: TGTGCCAGCAGCTTAGTTGAACTGGGAGAGCAGTACTTC.

The chain joins TRBV5-1 to TRBJ1-1, with unresolved D. The CDR3 has 11 amino acids. The V and J ends lost 7 bases and 5 bases respectively, with 9 bases between them. The germline CDR1 and CDR2 sequences are SGHRS and YFSETQ. CDR3 in DNA: TGCGCCAGCGCCGATGAGACTGAAGCTTTCTTT. Encoded protein: CASADETEAFF.

The sample holds many counts of this clonotype. The rearrangement uses TRBV6-1 and TRBJ1-1; D not certain. The CDR3 totals 13 residues. With 3 bases removed from V and 4 bases from J, the gap between germline ends came to 9 bases. Per germline, CDR1 MNHNS and CDR2 SASEGT. The CDR3 DNA reads TGTGCCAGCAGTGATTCAGAGGTCACTGAAGCTTTCTTT. Translation gives CASSDSEVTEAFF.

V usage is TRBV28 and J usage is TRBJ1-1; D call uncertain. CDR1 and CDR2 (germline): MDHEN, SYDVKM. Trimming took 4 bases from V and 0 from J, leaving 12 bases between them. The CDR3 totals 15 residues. CDR3 DNA: TGTGCCAGCAGTTCATACGACTACCTGAACACTGAAGCTTTCTTT. Residues: CASSSYDYLNTEAFF.